The rows below give T cell receptor beta chains drawn from one sample of a study of cytomegalovirus exposure and HLA in healthy donors. This table comes from immunoSEQ multiplex PCR, and its TCRdb copy is limited to in-frame clones, with some not included. The sample lists about 150,000 clones; 65% to 85% were seen once. Specimen: PBMCs. All receptors derive from a woman aged 40 to 55 in good health and CMV-seropositive. Both conserved end residues are part of each CDR3. D genes are given only for firm matches. The listing skips clone size in some rows; elsewhere it reads once, few, many or a size class.

j_gene | d_gene | v_gene | abundance | CDR3nt | CDR3aa
TRBJ2-3 | TRBD2 | TRBV9 | once | TGTGCCAGCAGCACCGGGGGGGCGGCTAGCACAGATACGCAGTATTTT | CASSTGGAASTDTQYF
TRBJ2-5 | - | TRBV11-2 | - | TGTGCCAGCAGCCGCGGGGGCTTAAAAGAGACCCAGTACTTC | CASSRGGLKETQYF
TRBJ2-1 | TRBD1 | TRBV5-1 | - | TGCGCCAGCAGCGAGGGACAGGGTAGCACCTACAATGAGCAGTTCTTC | CASSEGQGSTYNEQFF
TRBJ1-1 | TRBD1 | TRBV2 | - | TGTGCCAGCAGTGACGACAGGGCAAAGGGAGCTTTCTTT | CASSDDRAKGAFF
TRBJ2-1 | - | TRBV9 | few | TGTGCCAGCAGCGACCGGGGGGCCTCCTACAATGAGCAGTTCTTC | CASSDRGASYNEQFF
TRBJ2-5 | - | TRBV2 | - | TGTGCCACCAGAGGCACCAGGGGAGAGACCCAGTACTTC | CATRGTRGETQYF
TRBJ1-1 | - | TRBV11-2 | - | TGTGCCAGCAGCCGTACTAGAAACACTGAAGCTTTCTTT | CASSRTRNTEAFF
TRBJ1-2 | - | TRBV30 | - | TGTGCCTGGAGTGTTCTTTTGTCCCACACCTTC | CAWSVLLSHTF
TRBJ2-1 | - | TRBV9 | - | TGTGCCAGCAGCGTAGGGGGAATGGCGGGCAATGAGCAGTTCTTC | CASSVGGMAGNEQFF
TRBJ2-1 | TRBD2 | TRBV28 | - | TGTGCCAGCAGTAGGACTAGCGGGGGGTTCGCCTACAATGAGCAGTTCTTC | CASSRTSGGFAYNEQFF
TRBJ2-1 | - | TRBV6-1 | - | TGTGCCAGCAGTGAAGCGGCCTTTAGCGACAATGAGCAGTTCTTC | CASSEAAFSDNEQFF
TRBJ2-2 | - | TRBV2 | - | TGTGCCAGCAGGCGGGACCTCTCCACCGGGGAGCTGTTTTTT | CASRRDLSTGELFF
TRBJ1-1 | - | TRBV27 | - | TGTGCCAGCAGTTTAGGGAGGAACACTGAAGCTTTCTTT | CASSLGRNTEAFF
TRBJ2-5 | TRBD2 | TRBV9 | - | TGTGCCAGCAGCGTAGGGAGGGAGCGGGGGATCCAAGAGACCCAGTACTTC | CASSVGRERGIQETQYF
TRBJ2-3 | - | TRBV10-3 | - | TGTGCCATCAGTGATAAAGCGCTGAGCACAGATACGCAGTATTTT | CAISDKALSTDTQYF
TRBJ2-2 | TRBD1 | TRBV5-1 | - | TGCGCCAGCAGCTATCAGGGGGCAAGCGGGGAGCTGTTTTTT | CASSYQGASGELFF
TRBJ1-5 | TRBD1 | TRBV28 | - | TGTGCCAGCAGTTTGGACAGGGGAATCAGCCCCCAGCATTTT | CASSLDRGISPQHF
TRBJ2-5 | TRBD2 | TRBV9 | - | TGTGCCAGCAGCCCACAGGGACTAGCGGGGTTGGGTGGGGAGACCCAGTACTTC | CASSPQGLAGLGGETQYF
TRBJ1-6 | TRBD1 | TRBV5-4 | - | TGTGCCAGCAGCGACCGGGACAGGGTCACACCCCTCCACTTT | CASSDRDRVTPLHF
TRBJ2-7 | TRBD1 | TRBV25-1 | - | TGTGCCAGCAGTGAAACAGGGGGGCGAGACGAGCAGTACTTC | CASSETGGRDEQYF
TRBJ2-7 | - | TRBV9 | few | TGTGCCAGCAGCGAGGGGGGGGGATCGGGCTACGAGCAGTACTTC | CASSEGGGSGYEQYF
TRBJ2-7 | TRBD1 | TRBV5-6 | - | TGTGCCAGCAGCCTGGACAGGGACAGGTACGAGCAGTACTTC | CASSLDRDRYEQYF
TRBJ2-2 | TRBD2 | TRBV9 | - | TGTGCCAGCAGCCCCGGGGGGCGGGGGGTTGCCGGGGAGCTGTTTTTT | CASSPGGRGVAGELFF
TRBJ2-7 | - | TRBV6-5 | - | TGTGCCAGCAGTAGGATCTTGGGCAGCTCCTACGAGCAGTACTTC | CASSRILGSSYEQYF
TRBJ1-1 | TRBD1 | TRBV28 | - | TGTGCCAGCAGTTCGAGACAGGGGTATACTGAAGCTTTCTTT | CASSSRQGYTEAFF
TRBJ1-1 | TRBD1 | TRBV5-1 | - | TGCGCCAGCAGCTCTTACAGGGGGGGAGATACTGAAGCTTTCTTT | CASSSYRGGDTEAFF
TRBJ2-7 | - | TRBV7-9 | - | TGTGCCAGCAGCTTAGTGAACAACTACGAGCAGTACTTC | CASSLVNNYEQYF
TRBJ1-4 | TRBD1 | TRBV7-9 | once | TGTGCCAGCAGGGGACAGAGATCAACTAATGAAAAACTGTTTTTT | CASRGQRSTNEKLFF
TRBJ1-1 | - | TRBV27 | - | TGTGCCAGCAGTTTAGGTAAGCGGGCGAACACTGAAGCTTTCTTT | CASSLGKRANTEAFF
TRBJ2-1 | TRBD2 | TRBV5-1 | - | TGCGCCAGCAGCTTCACTAGCGGTTACAATGAGCAGTTCTTC | CASSFTSGYNEQFF
TRBJ1-4 | TRBD1 | TRBV7-6 | - | TGTGCCAGCAGCCCACTAACCGGGACAGCTGTAGAAAAACTGTTTTTT | CASSPLTGTAVEKLFF
TRBJ1-4 | TRBD1 | TRBV6-1 | - | TGTGCCAGCAGTGAGCAGACAGGGAGGATAAAAGAAAAACTGTTTTTT | CASSEQTGRIKEKLFF
TRBJ1-1 | - | TRBV6-5 | - | TGTGCCAGCAGTTACTCGGACACGAACACTGAAGCTTTCTTT | CASSYSDTNTEAFF
TRBJ2-3 | - | TRBV5-1 | - | TGCGCCAGCAGCATGGCTAGCACAGATACGCAGTATTTT | CASSMASTDTQYF
TRBJ2-1 | - | TRBV7-9 | - | TGTGCCAGCAGCGTCAAATCCATCGGAGGTGAGCAGTTCTTC | CASSVKSIGGEQFF
TRBJ2-1 | TRBD2 | TRBV4-1 | - | TGCGCCAGCAGCCTAAGCGGGGGGGCTTACAATGAGCAGTTCTTC | CASSLSGGAYNEQFF
TRBJ1-2 | - | TRBV2 | - | TGTGCCAGCAGGCCCGGCGGACAAATTTATGGCTACACCTTC | CASRPGGQIYGYTF
TRBJ1-1 | - | TRBV10-3 | - | TGTGCCATCAGTGAGTCGACGGGAGATGAAGCTTTCTTT | CAISESTGDEAFF
TRBJ2-7 | - | TRBV5-1 | - | TGCGCCAGCAGCTTGGCCCCTAGTAACGAGCAGTACTTC | CASSLAPSNEQYF
TRBJ2-3 | - | TRBV2 | - | TGTGCCAGCAGCCCGTTCGCTGCCAGGGATACGCAGTATTTT | CASSPFAARDTQYF
TRBJ1-6 | TRBD1 | TRBV7-9 | - | TGTGCCAGCTCAGCCCAGGGGGGCAGTGGTTCACCCCTCCACTTT | CASSAQGGSGSPLHF
TRBJ2-1 | TRBD2 | TRBV2 | - | TGTGCCAGCAGTTTTAGCGGGGGGGATGAGCAGTTCTTC | CASSFSGGDEQFF
TRBJ1-6 | TRBD1 | TRBV7-2 | - | TGTGCCAGCAGCCTCAGACCGGGACAGGGGAATTCACCCCTCCACTTT | CASSLRPGQGNSPLHF
TRBJ1-2 | - | TRBV6-6 | - | TGTGCCAGCAGTTTCCGGGTTGGAGGGGAGGGCTATGGCTACACCTTC | CASSFRVGGEGYGYTF
TRBJ2-1 | TRBD1 | TRBV7-9 | once | TGTGCCAGCAGTGGACAGGGATTATGGGGTGAGCAGTTCTTC | CASSGQGLWGEQFF